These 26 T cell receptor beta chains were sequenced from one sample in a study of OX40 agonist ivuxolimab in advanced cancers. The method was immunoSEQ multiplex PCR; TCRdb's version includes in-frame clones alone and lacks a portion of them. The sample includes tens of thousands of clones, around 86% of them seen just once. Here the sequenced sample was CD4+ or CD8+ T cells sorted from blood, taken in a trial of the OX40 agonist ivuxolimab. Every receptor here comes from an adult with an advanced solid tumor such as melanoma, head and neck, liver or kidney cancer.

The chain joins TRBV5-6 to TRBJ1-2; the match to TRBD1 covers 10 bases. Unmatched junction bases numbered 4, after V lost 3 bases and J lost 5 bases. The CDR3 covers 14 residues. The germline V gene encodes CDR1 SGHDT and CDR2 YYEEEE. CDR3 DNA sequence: TGTGCCAGCAGCTGGGACAGGGGACTTTATGGCTACACCTTC. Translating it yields CASSWDRGLYGYTF. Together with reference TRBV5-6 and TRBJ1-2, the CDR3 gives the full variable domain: DAGVTQSPTHLIKTRGQQVTLRCSPKSGHDTVSWYQQALGQGPQFIFQYYEEEERQRGNFPDRFSGHQFPNYSSELNVNALLLGDSALYLCASSWDRGLYGYTFGSGTRLTVV.

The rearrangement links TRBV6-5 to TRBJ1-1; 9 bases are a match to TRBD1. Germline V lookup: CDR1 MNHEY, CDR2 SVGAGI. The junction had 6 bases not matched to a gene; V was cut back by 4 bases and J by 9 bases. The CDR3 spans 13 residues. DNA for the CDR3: TGTGCCAGCAGTTCTGGGGACAGGGTCAAAGCTTTCTTT. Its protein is CASSSGDRVKAFF.

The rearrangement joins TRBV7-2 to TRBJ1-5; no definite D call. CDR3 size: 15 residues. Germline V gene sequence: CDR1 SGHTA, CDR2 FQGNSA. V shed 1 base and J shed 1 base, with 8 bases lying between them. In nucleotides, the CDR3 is TGTGCCAGCAGCTTAGGGTCCTACAGCAATCAGCCCCAGCATTTT. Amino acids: CASSLGSYSNQPQHF.

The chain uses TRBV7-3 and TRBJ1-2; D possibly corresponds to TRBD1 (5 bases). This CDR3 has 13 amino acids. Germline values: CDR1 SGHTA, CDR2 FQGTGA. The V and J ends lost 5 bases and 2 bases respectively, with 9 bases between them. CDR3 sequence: CASSRGENYGYTF. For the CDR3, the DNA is TGTGCCAGCAGCCGAGGGGAGAACTATGGCTACACCTTC.

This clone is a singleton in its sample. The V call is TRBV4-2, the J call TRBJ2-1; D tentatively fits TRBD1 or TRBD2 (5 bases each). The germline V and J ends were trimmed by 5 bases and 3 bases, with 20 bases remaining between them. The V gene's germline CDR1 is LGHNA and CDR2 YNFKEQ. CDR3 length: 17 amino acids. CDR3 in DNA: TGTGCCAGCAGCTTGGTTTCGGGGCCAAGTATCTACAATGAGCAGTTCTTC. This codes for CASSLVSGPSIYNEQFF.

DNA of the CDR3: TGTGCCATCAGTGAGTCGCGGGGGGGCAATCAGCCCCAGCATTTT. Its protein is CAISESRGGNQPQHF. The J gene is TRBJ1-5, the V gene TRBV10-3; possible D gene TRBD1, 5 bases. The V gene lost 0 bases and the J gene lost 2 bases, with 8 bases spanning the gap. This CDR3 is built from 15 residues. Germline values: CDR1 ENHRY, CDR2 SYGVKD.

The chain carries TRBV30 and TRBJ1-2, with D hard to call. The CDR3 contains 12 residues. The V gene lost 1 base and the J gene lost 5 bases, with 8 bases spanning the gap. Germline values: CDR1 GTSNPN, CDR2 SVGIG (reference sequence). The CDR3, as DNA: TGTGCCTGGAGTGGGATGGTATATGGCTACACCTTC. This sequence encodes CAWSGMVYGYTF.

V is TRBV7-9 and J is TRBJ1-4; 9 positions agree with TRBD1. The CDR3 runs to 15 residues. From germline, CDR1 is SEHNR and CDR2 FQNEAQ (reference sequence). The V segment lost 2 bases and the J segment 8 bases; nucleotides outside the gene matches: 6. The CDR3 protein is CASSLTGTGNEKLFF. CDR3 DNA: TGTGCCAGCAGCTTAACCGGGACAGGGAACGAAAAACTGTTTTTT.

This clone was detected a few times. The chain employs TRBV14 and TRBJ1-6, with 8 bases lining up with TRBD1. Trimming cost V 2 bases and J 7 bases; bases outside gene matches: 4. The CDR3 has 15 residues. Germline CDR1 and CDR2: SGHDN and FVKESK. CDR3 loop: CASSQQGARNSPLHF. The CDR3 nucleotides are TGTGCCAGCAGCCAACAGGGGGCGCGCAATTCACCCCTCCACTTT.

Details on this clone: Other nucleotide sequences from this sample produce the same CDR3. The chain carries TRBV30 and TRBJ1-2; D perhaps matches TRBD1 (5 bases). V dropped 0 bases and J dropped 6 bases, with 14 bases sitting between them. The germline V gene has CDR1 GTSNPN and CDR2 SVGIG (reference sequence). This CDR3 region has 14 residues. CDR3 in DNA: TGTGCCTGGAGTGTAAACAGGAGAAGAGATGGCTACACCTTC. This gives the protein CAWSVNRRRDGYTF.

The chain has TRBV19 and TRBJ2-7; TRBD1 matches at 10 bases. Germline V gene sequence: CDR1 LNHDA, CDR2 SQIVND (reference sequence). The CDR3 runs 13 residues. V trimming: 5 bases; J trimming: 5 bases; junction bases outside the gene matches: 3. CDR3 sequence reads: CASSFGTGDEQYF. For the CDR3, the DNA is TGTGCCAGTAGTTTCGGGACAGGGGACGAGCAGTACTTC.

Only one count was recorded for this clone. The CDR3, as DNA: TGTGCCAGCAGCTTATATGGGCGGGGTACGGCCAAAAACATTCAGTACTTC. Its translation is CASSLYGRGTAKNIQYF. The J gene is TRBJ2-4, the V gene TRBV11-2, with TRBD2 as a possible D gene (6 bases). V shed 2 bases and J shed 1 base, with 15 bases lying between them. In germline, CDR1 is SGHAT, CDR2 FQNNGV. The CDR3 is 17 residues long.

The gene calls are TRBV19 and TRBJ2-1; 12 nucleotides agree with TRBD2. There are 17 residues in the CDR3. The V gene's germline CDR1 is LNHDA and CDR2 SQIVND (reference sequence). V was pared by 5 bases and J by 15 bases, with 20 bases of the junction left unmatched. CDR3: CASSSSTSGGRPPKSFF. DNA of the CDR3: TGTGCCAGTAGTTCCTCGACTAGCGGGGGCCGTCCCCCCAAGTCGTTCTTC.

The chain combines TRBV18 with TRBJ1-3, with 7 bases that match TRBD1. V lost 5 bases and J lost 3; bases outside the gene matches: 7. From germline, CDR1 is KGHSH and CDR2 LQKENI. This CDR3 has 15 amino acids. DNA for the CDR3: TGTGCCAGCTCAGCCTACAGGGGTGATGGAAACACCATATATTTT. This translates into CASSAYRGDGNTIYF. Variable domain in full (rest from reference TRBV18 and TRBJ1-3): NAGVMQNPRHLVRRRGQEARLRCSPMKGHSHVYWYRQLPEEGLKFMVYLQKENIIDESGMPKERFSAEFPKEGPSILRIQQVVRGDSAAYFCASSAYRGDGNTIYFGEGSWLTVV.

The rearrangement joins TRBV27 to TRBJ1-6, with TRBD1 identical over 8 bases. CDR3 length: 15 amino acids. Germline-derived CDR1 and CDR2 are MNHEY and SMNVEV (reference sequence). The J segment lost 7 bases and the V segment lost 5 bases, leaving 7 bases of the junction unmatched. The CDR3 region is CASSRWDRTNSPLHF. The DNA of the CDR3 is TGTGCCAGCAGTCGTTGGGACAGGACGAATTCACCCCTCCACTTT.

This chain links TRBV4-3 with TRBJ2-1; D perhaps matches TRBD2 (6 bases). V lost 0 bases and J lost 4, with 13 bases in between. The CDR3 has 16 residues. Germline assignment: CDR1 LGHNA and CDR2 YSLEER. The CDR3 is CASSQELQGGYNEQFF. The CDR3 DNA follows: TGCGCCAGCAGCCAAGAACTCCAGGGAGGATACAATGAGCAGTTCTTC.

The CDR3 reads CASSLGVGVHEQYF. The CDR3 nucleotides read TGTGCCAGCAGCTTAGGGGTGGGGGTACACGAGCAGTACTTC. The chain carries TRBV7-2 and TRBJ2-7, with D perhaps TRBD1 or TRBD2 (5 bases each). The germline V gene encodes CDR1 SGHTA and CDR2 FQGNSA. V was clipped by 1 base and J by 5 bases, with 12 bases between them. The CDR3 spans 14 residues.

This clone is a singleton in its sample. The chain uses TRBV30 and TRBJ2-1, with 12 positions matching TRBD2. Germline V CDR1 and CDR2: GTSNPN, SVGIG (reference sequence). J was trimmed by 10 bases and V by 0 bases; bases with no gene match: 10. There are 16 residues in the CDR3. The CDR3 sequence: CAWSVRRLAGDGEQFF. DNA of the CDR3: TGTGCCTGGAGTGTTAGGAGACTAGCGGGAGACGGGGAGCAGTTCTTC.

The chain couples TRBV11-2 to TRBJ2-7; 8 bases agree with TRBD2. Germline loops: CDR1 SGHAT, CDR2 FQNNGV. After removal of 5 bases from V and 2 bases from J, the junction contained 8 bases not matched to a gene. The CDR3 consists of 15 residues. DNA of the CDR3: TGTGCCAGCAGCCGCGGCGGGAGGAAGCCCTACGAGCAGTACTTC. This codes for CASSRGGRKPYEQYF.

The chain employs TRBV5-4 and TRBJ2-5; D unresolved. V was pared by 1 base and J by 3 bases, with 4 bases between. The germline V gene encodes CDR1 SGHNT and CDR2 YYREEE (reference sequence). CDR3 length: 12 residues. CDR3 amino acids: CASSLRKETQYF. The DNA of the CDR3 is TGTGCCAGCAGCTTGAGGAAAGAGACCCAGTACTTC.

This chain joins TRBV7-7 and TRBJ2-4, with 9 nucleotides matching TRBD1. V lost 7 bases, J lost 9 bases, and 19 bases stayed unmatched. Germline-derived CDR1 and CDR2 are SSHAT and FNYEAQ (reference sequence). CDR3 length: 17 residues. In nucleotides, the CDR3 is TGTGCCAGCAACCAATCTCGGGACAGGGCCGGTCACGGCATTCAGTACTTC. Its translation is CASNQSRDRAGHGIQYF.

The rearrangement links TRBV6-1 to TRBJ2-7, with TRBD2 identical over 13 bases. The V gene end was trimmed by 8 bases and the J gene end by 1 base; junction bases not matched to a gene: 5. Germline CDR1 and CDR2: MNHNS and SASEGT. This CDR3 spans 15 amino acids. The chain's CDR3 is CASYRTSGRSYEQYF. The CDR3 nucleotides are TGTGCCAGCTATCGGACTAGCGGGAGATCCTACGAGCAGTACTTC.

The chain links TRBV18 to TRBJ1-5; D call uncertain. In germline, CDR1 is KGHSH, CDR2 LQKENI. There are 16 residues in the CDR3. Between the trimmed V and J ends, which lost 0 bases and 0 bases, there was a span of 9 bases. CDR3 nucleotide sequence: TGTGCCAGCTCACCACCGGATGACTATAGCAATCAGCCCCAGCATTTT. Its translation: CASSPPDDYSNQPQHF.

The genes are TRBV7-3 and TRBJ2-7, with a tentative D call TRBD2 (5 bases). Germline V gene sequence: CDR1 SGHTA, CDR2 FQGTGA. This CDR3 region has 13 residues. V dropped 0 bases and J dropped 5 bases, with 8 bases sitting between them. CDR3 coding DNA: TGTGCCAGCAGCTTAACTAGAGGGAACGAGCAGTACTTC. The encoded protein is CASSLTRGNEQYF.

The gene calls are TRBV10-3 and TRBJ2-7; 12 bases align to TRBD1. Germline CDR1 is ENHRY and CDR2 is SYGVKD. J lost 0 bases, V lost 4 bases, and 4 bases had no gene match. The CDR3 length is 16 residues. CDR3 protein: CAISVPGQGASYEQYF. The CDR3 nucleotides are TGTGCCATCAGTGTACCGGGACAGGGGGCCTCCTACGAGCAGTACTTC.

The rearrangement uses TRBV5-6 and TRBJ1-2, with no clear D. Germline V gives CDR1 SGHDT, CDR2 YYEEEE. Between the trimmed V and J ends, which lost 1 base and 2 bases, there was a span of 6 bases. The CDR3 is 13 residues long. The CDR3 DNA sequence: TGTGCCAGCAGCTTGAACCAGAACTATGGCTACACCTTC. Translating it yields CASSLNQNYGYTF.